This T cell receptor beta chain is drawn from a study of shared clonotypes between healthy human individuals (dated by TCRdb to the early 2020s). Regarding the complete study: The cohort comprised a couple of women and three men aged 18 to 49 years. To estimate repertoire size and how much clonotypes are shared between individuals, the study performed deep sequencing of blood TCR repertoires from 4 to 6 healthy adults. Per donor, three plates each were used for CD4 naive and CD4 memory, two for CD8 naive, and one for CD8 memory. Per donor, leukapheresis produced somewhere between about 0.94 and 9 billion PBMCs. Different laboratories and diverse techniques were used to prepare libraries and sequence TCR repertoires, to increase sequencing depth and limit assay-specific biases. What the authors observed across the whole study: Sampling was limited to blood, and TCR repertoires in tissue likely differ from TCR repertoires in blood. Compared with non-shared clonotypes, the clonotypes found in all four sorted-subset donors had higher generation probabilities. Incomplete sequencing was indicated by rarefaction of sorted-subset datasets, despite the large sequencing depth. Sharing across four donors was observed for approximately 5% of naive CD4, 3% to 4% of naive CD8, roughly 2.3% of memory CD4, and less than 0.45% of memory CD8 clonotypes. Pairwise subsampling led to the expectation that sequencing depth would affect the degree of clonotype sharing among donors. The genetic and exposure-history diversity represented was limited by the small number of donors. Estimated clonotype richness was generally larger for naive than for memory subsets.

Here V drops 4 bases and J drops 1 base, and the junction holds 1 base not matched to any gene. The germline V gene (reference sequence) supplies CDR1 MNHEY and CDR2 SMNVEV. Taken from cysteine to phenylalanine, the CDR3 has 14 residues. Of the read, only the CDR3 DNA is kept; its 42 bases are in frame from base 1. Healthy HIV-negative adults with no recently reported acute infections or vaccinations were included as donors. Every donor was a Caucasian adult residing in Nashville, Tennessee, USA. Magnetic negative selection was used to enrich CD4+ T cells, after which naive cells were positively selected on CD45RA and the negative fraction became the memory subset. Blood was obtained by leukapheresis, after which PBMCs were separated by Ficoll-Histopaque density gradient centrifugation and cryopreserved in liquid nitrogen vapor phase. Analytical flow cytometry was used to check the purity and quantity of every magnetically sorted T cell population. From each sorted fraction, genomic DNA was isolated and quantified by UV absorbance on a Nanodrop 2000c.

TCR CDR3 regions were amplified from genomic DNA by multiplex PCR using the deep immunoSEQ assay. Extracted genomic DNA from each cell subset was spread evenly across all wells of several immunoSEQ 96-well plates, with each plate serving as a replicate. For sorted subsets, each replicate PCR was loaded with 200 ng genomic DNA, equivalent to 30,000 or so T cell genomes. The purified libraries were quantified using a Qubit 3.0 fluorometer, sized with a Bioanalyzer 2100, and then quantified again using the KAPA Library Quantification kit. Each immunoSEQ 96-well plate was sequenced on its own single-read 150-cycle Illumina NextSeq 550 flow cell. From the authors' description of their analysis: Because the immunoSEQ output included only junctional sequences and no quality scores, the filtering could not be the same as the filtering used for full-length reads. To assign V/J genes and CDR3, sequences were annotated against IMGT germline references using PyIR, a Python wrapper for IgBLAST v1.9. Any read was removed if the V/J assignment was weak (E-value above 1e-6), the CDR3 was missing, or the read contained stop codons, out-of-frame junctions, or ambiguous translated residues. V3J clonotypes were defined as sequences sharing the same inferred V gene, J gene, and CDR3 amino acid sequence. The percentage overlap between two repertoires was calculated by dividing the number of shared unique clonotypes by the size of the smaller repertoire. Repertoire richness was assessed with RTK rarefaction, the Chao1 estimator, and Recon v2.1 estimates of unobserved clonotypes. For all TCRbeta clonotypes obtained by the gDNA method from a handful of donors, generation probabilities were computed with OLGA. TCRdb's version of the immuneACCESS table is confined to in-frame rearrangements and falls short of the full clone set. An unresolved V gene accounts for under half of the shortfall where checked; the remainder is of unknown origin. That table is the source of V, J and clone size, and D and trimming were worked out from the DNA. The sample has more than 900,000 clones on record, around 78% of them singletons. The top ten constitute 0.6% to 0.7% of the sample.

Of note for this clone: No cognate antigen has been identified for it. Base qualities are not recorded, but no much larger clone differs from it by a single base.

Specimen: memory CD4+ T cells from PBMCs. This specimen's cell subset or site label, per the study, means: CD45RA-negative fraction. The source is a man between 18 and 35 years old in good health. Some clones in this sample may be carry-over from other donors' samples. Recombination linked TRBV27 to TRBJ1-1, with 9 middle bases fitting TRBD1. The CDR3 corresponds to CASSYRGQNTEAFF. The DNA is TGTGCCAGCAGTTACAGGGGGCAGAACACTGAAGCTTTCTTT.